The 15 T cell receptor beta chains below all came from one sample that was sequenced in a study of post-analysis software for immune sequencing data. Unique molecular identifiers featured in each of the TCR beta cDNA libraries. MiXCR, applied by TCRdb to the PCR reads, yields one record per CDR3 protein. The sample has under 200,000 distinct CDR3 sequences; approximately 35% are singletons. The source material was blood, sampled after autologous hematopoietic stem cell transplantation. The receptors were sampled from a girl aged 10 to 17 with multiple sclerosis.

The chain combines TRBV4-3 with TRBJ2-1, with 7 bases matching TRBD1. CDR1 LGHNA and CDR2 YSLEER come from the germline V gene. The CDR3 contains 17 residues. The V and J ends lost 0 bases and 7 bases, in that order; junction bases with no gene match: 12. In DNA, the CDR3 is TGCGCCAGCAGCCAAGACGCCCCGGACAGGTATTGGAATGAGCAGTTCTTC. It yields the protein CASSQDAPDRYWNEQFF.

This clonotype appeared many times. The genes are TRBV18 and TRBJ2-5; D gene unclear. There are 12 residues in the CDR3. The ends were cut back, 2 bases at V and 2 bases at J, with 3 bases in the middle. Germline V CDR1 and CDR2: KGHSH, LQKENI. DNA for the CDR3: TGTGCCAGCTCACCAGGGCAAGAGACCCAGTACTTC. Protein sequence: CASSPGQETQYF.

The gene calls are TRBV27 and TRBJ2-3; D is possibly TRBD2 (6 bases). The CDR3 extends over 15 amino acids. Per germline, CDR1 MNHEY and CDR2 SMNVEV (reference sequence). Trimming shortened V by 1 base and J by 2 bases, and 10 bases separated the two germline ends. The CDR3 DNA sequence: TGTGCCAGCAGTTTATTAGGGAGGCTCACAGATACGCAGTATTTT. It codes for CASSLLGRLTDTQYF.

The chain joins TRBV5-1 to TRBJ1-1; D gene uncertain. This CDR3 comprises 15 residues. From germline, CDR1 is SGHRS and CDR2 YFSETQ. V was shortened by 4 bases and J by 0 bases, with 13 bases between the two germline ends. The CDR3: CASSHPGPLNTEAFF. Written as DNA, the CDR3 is TGCGCCAGCAGCCATCCGGGCCCCTTGAACACTGAAGCTTTCTTT. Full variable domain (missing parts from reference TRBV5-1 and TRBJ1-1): KAGVTQTPRYLIKTRGQQVTLSCSPISGHRSVSWYQQTPGQGLQFLFEYFSETQRNKGNFPGRFSGRQFSNSRSEMNVSTLELGDSALYLCASSHPGPLNTEAFFGQGTRLTVV.

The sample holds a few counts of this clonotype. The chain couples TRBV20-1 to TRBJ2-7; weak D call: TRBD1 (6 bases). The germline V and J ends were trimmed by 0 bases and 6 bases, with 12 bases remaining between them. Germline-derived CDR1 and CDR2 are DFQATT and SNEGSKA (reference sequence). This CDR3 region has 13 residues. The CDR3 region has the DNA TGCAGTGCTAGAGATCTGACAGGTACCGAGCAGTACTTC. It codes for CSARDLTGTEQYF.

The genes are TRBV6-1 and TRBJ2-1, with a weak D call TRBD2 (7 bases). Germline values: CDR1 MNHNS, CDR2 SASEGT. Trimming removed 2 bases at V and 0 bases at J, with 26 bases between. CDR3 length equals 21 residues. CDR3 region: CASSESPRGWVTGGSYNEQFF. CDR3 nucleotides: TGTGCCAGCAGTGAATCACCCAGGGGTTGGGTGACGGGGGGCTCCTACAATGAGCAGTTCTTC.

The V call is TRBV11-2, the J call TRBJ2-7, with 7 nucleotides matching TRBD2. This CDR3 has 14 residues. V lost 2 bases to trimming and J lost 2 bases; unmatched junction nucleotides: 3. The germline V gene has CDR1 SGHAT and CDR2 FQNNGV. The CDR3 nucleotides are TGTGCCAGCAGCTTATCAGCGGGGACCTACGAGCAGTACTTC. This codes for CASSLSAGTYEQYF.

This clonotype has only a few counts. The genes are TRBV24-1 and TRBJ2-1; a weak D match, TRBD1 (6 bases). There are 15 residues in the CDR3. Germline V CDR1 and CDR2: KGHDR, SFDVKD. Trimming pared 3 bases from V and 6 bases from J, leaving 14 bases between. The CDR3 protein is CATSDPGTHGNEQFF. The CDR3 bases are TGTGCCACCAGTGATCCCGGGACACACGGCAATGAGCAGTTCTTC.

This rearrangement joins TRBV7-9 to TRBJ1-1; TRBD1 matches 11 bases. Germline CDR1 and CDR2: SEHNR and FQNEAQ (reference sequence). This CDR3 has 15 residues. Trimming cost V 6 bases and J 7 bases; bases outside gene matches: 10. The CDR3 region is CASRTGTGGNSEAFF. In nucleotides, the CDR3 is TGTGCCAGCAGAACCGGGACAGGGGGTAATAGTGAAGCTTTCTTT. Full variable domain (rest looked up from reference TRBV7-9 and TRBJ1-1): DTGVSQNPRHKITKRGQNVTFRCDPISEHNRLYWYRQTLGQGPEFLTYFQNEAQLEKSRLLSDRFSAERPKGSFSTLEIQRTEQGDSAMYLCASRTGTGGNSEAFFGQGTRLTVV.

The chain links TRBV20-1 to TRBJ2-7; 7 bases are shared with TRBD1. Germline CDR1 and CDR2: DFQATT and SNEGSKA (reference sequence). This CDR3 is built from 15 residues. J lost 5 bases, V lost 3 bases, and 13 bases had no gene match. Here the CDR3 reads CSASVSGTEIHEQYF. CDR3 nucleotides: TGCAGTGCTAGTGTCTCCGGGACAGAAATCCACGAGCAGTACTTC.

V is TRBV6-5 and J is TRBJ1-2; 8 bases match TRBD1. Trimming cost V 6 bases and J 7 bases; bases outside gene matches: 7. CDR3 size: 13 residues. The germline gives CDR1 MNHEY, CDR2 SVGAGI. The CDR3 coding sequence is TGTGCCAGCAGCGCAGGGGGCGCTTTTGGCTACACCTTC. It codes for CASSAGGAFGYTF.

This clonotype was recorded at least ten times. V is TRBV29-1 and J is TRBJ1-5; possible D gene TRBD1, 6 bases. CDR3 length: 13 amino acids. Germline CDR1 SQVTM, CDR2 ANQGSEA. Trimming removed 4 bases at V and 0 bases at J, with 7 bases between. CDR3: CSVGGGSNQPQHF. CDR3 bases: TGCAGCGTTGGAGGGGGTAGCAATCAGCCCCAGCATTTT.

CDR3 residues: CSAIDMNTEAFF. The CDR3 nucleotides read TGCAGTGCCATCGACATGAACACTGAAGCTTTCTTT. The chain combines TRBV20-1 with TRBJ1-1; D uncertain. The CDR3 extends over 12 amino acids. The V end lost 6 bases, the J end lost 0 bases, and 8 bases lay between the germline ends. Germline V CDR1 and CDR2: DFQATT, SNEGSKA (reference sequence).

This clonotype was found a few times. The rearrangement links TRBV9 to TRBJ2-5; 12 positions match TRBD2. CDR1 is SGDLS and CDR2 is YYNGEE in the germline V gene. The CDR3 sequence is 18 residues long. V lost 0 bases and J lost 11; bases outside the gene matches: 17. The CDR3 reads CASSVASGRAWESNEQYF. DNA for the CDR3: TGTGCCAGCAGCGTAGCTAGCGGGAGGGCCTGGGAATCCAATGAGCAGTACTTC.

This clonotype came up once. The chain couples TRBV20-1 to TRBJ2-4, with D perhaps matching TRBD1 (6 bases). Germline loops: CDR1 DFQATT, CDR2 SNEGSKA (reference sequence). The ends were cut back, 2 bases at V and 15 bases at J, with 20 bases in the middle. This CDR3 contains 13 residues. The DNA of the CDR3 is TGCAGTGCTAGACCCATCGGACAGTCGTCTCCGTACTTC. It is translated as CSARPIGQSSPYF.